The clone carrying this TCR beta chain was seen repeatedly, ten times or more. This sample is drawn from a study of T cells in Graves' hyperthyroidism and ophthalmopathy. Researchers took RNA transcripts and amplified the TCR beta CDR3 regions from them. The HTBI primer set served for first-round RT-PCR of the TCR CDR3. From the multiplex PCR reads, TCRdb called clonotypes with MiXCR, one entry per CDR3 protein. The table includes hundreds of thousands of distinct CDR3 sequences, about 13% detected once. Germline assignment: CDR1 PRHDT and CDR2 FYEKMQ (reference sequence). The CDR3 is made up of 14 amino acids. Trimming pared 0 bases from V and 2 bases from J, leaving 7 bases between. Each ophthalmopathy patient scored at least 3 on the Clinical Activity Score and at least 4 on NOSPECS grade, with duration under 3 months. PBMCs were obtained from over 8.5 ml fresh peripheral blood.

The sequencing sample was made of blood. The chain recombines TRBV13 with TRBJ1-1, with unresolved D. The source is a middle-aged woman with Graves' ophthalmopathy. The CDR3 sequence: CASSLGLRNTEAFF. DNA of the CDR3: TGTGCCAGCAGCTTAGGCCTTAGAAACACTGAAGCTTTCTTT.